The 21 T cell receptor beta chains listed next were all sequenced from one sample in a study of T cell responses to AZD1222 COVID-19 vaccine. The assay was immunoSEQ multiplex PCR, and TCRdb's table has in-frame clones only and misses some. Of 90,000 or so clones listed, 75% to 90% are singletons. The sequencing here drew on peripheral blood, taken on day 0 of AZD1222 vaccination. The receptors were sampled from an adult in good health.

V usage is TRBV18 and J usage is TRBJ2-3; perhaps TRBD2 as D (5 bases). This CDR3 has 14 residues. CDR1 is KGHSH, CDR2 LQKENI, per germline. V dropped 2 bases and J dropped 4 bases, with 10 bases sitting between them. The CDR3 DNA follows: TGTGCCAGCTCACCATCGGGGATGGCAGATACGCAGTATTTT. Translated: CASSPSGMADTQYF.

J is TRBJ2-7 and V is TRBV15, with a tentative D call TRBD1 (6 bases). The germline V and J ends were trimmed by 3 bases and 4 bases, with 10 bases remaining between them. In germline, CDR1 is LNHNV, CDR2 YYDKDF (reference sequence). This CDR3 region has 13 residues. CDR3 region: CATSSRGRYEQYF. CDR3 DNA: TGTGCCACCAGCAGCAGGGGACGGTACGAGCAGTACTTC.

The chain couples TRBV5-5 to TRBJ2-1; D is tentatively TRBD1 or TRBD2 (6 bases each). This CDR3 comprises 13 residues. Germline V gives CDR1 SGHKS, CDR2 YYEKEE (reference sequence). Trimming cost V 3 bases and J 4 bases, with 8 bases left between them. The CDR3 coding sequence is TGTGCCAGCAGCTCGGGGGCGTACAATGAGCAGTTCTTC. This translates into CASSSGAYNEQFF.

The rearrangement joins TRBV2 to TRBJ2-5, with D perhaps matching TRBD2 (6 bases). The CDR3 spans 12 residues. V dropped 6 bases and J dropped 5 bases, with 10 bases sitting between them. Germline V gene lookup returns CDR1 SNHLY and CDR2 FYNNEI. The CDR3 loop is CASRALAETQYF. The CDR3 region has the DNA TGTGCCAGCAGGGCCCTAGCGGAGACCCAGTACTTC.

The CDR3 is CASTGDYGYTF. CDR3 bases: TGTGCCAGTACCGGAGACTATGGCTACACCTTC. J is TRBJ1-2 and V is TRBV19; D gene unclear. Trimming stripped 7 bases from V and 3 bases from J, with 6 bases between. The CDR3 runs to 11 residues. The V gene's germline CDR1 is LNHDA and CDR2 SQIVND (reference sequence).

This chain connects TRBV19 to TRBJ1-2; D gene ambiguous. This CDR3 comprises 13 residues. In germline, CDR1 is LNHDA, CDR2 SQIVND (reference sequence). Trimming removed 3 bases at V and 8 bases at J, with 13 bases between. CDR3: CASSISKLWGYTF. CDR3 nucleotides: TGTGCCAGTAGTATCTCCAAGCTATGGGGCTACACCTTC.

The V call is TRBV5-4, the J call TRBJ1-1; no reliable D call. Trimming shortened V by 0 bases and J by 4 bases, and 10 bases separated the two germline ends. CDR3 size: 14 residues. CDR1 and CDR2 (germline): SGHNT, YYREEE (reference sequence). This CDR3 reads CASSLEGWRTEAFF. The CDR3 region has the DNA TGTGCCAGCAGCTTGGAGGGCTGGCGCACTGAAGCTTTCTTT.

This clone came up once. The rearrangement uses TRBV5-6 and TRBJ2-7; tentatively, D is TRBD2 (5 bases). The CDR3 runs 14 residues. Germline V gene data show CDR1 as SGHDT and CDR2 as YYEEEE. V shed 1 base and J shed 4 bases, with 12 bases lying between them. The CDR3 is CASSLIRGGYEQYF. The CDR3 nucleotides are TGTGCCAGCAGCTTGATACGGGGTGGATACGAGCAGTACTTC.

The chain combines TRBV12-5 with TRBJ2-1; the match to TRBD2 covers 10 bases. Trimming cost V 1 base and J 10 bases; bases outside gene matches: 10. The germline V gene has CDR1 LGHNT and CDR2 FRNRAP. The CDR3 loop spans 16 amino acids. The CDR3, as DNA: TGTGCTAGTGGTTTGGGCGGAATAGCGGGGGGAGGGGAGCAGTTCTTC. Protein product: CASGLGGIAGGGEQFF.

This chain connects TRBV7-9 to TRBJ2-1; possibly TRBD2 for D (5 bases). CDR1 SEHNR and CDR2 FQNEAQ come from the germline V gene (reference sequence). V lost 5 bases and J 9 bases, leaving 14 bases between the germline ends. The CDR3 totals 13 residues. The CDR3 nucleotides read TGTGCCAGCAGCCGATCTCGGGAAGGTGAGCAGTTCTTC. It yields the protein CASSRSREGEQFF.

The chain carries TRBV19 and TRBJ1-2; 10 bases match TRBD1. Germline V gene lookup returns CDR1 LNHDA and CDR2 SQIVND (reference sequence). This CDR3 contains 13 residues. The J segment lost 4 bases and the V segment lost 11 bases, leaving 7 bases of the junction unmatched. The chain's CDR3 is CASGQGGFYGYTF. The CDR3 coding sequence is TGTGCCTCCGGACAGGGGGGGTTCTATGGCTACACCTTC.

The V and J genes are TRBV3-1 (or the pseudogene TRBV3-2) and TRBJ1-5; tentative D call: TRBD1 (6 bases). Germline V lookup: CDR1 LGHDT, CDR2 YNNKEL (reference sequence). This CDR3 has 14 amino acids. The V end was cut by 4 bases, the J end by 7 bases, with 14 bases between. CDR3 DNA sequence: TGTGCCAGCAGCCCCACAGGGAATAGCCAGCCCCAGCATTTT. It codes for CASSPTGNSQPQHF.

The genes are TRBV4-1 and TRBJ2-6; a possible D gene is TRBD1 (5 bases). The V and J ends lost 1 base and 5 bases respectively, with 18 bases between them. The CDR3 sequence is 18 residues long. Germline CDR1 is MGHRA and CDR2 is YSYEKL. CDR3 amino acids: CASSQVVQGKARANVLTF. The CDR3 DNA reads TGCGCCAGCAGCCAAGTTGTGCAGGGAAAAGCTAGGGCCAACGTCCTGACTTTC.

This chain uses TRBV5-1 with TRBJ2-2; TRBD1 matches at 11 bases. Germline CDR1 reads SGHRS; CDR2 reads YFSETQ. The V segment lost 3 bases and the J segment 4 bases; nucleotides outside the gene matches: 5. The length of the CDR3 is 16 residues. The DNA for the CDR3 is TGCGCCAGCAGCTGGACCGGGACAGGGGGCACCGGGGAGCTGTTTTTT. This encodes CASSWTGTGGTGELFF.

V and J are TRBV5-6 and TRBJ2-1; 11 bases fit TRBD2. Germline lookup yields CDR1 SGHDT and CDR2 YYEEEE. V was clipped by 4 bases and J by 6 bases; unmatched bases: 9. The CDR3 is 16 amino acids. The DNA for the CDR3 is TGTGCCAGCAGCCCCGTAGCGGGAGGGCCCGCCAATGAGCAGTTCTTC. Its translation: CASSPVAGGPANEQFF.

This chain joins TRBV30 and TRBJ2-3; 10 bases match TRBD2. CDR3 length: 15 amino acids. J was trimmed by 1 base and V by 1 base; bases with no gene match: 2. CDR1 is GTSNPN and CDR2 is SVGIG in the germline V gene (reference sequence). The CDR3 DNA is TGTGCCTGGAGTGCCGGACTAGCGGGCACAGATACGCAGTATTTT. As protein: CAWSAGLAGTDTQYF.

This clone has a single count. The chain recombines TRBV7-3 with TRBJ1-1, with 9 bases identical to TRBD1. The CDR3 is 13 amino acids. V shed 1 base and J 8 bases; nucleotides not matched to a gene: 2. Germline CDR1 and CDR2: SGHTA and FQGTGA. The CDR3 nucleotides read TGTGCCAGCAGCTTAAACAGGGGGCACGAAGCTTTCTTT. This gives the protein CASSLNRGHEAFF.

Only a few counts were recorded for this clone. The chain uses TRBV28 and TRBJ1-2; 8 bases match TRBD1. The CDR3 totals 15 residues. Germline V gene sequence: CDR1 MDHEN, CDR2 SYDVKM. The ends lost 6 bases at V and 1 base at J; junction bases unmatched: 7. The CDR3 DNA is TGTGCCAGCAGACCCCGGACAGGGAGTAACTATGGCTACACCTTC. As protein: CASRPRTGSNYGYTF.

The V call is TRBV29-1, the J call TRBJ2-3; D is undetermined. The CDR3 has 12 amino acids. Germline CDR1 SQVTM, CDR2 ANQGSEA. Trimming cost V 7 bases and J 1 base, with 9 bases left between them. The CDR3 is CSARSGTDTQYF. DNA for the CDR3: TGCAGCGCGAGAAGCGGCACAGATACGCAGTATTTT.

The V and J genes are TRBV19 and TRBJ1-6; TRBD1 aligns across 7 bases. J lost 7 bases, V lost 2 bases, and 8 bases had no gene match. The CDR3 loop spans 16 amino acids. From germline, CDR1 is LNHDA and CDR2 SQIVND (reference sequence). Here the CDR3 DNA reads TGTGCCAGTAGTATATACTACAGGGGTGAAAATTCACCCCTCCACTTT. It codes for CASSIYYRGENSPLHF. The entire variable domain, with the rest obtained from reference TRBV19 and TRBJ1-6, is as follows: DGGITQSPKYLFRKEGQNVTLSCEQNLNHDAMYWYRQDPGQGLRLIYYSQIVNDFQKGDIAEGYSVSREKKESFPLTVTSAQKNPTAFYLCASSIYYRGENSPLHFGNGTRLTVT.

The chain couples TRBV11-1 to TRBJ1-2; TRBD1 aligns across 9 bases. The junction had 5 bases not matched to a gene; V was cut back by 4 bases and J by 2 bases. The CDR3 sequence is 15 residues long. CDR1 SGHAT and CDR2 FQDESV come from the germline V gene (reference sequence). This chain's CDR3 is CASSSSTGGNYGYTF. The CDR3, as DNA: TGTGCCAGCAGCTCCTCGACAGGGGGGAACTATGGCTACACCTTC.